Below, one TCR beta chain is given with its context. This entry comes from a study of blood T cell repertoires in COVID-19. Study-wide context: Whether acute or convalescent, the COVID-19 samples came from the United States, Italy and Spain.

Trimming removed 4 bases at V and 4 bases at J, with 13 bases between. Germline V gene data show CDR1 as SGHRS and CDR2 as YFSETQ. CDR3 length equals 14 residues. Profiled with immunoSEQ multiplex PCR; TCRdb holds only in-frame clones, not every one. The table records hundreds of thousands of clones, about 91% of them present only once. The sequence derives from a woman in her thirties or forties who had recovered from COVID-19. The chain recombines TRBV5-1 with TRBJ2-3; D gene ambiguous. The sample taken for sequencing was PBMCs or T cells enriched from blood (not recorded which). As DNA, the CDR3 is TGCGCCAGCAGCAAAAGTGACGGGTCAGATACGCAGTATTTT. This encodes CASSKSDGSDTQYF.